This T cell receptor (beta chain) originates from a study of shared clonotypes between healthy human individuals. TCRdb keeps only in-frame clones here, not all; method: immunoSEQ multiplex PCR. The data hold some 2.3 million clones, with more than 85% observed a single time. Trimming took off 5 bases at V and 1 base at J, with 12 bases between the two ends. Germline V gene lookup returns CDR1 MNHNY and CDR2 SVGAGI (reference sequence). CDR3 size: 14 residues. The sequence was obtained from a man between 18 and 29 years old in good health. Some clones in this sample may be carry-over from other donors' samples. The genes are TRBV6-6 and TRBJ2-7, with D perhaps being TRBD1 or TRBD2 (5 bases each). What was sequenced was naive CD4+ T cells from PBMCs. Subset reported: CD45RA+ positively selected. The CDR3 nucleotides are TGTGCCAGCAGTGGACCGGGGCTTTCCTACGAGCAGTACTTC. Residues: CASSGPGLSYEQYF.